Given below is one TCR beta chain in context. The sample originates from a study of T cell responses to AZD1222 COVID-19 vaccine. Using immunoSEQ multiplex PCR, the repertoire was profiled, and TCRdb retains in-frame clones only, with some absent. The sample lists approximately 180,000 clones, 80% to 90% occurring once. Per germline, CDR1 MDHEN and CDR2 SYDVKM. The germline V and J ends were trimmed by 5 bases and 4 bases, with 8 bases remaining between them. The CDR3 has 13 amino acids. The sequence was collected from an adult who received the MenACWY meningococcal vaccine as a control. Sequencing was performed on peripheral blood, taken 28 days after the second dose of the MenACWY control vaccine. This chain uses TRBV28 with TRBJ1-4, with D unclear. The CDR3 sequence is CASSRSRNEKLFF. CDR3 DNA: TGTGCCAGCAGTAGGTCCCGTAATGAAAAACTGTTTTTT.